A single sample gave rise to the 14 T cell receptor beta chains below, sequenced in a study of T-cell memory formation after mild COVID-19. In TCRdb, the 5' RACE reads were re-called with MiXCR into one record per CDR3 protein. Here the sample spans about 390,000 distinct CDR3 sequences, about a sixth being singletons. What was sequenced was PBMCs or a T cell subset sorted from them (not recorded which). The receptors here all came from a man aged 18 to 29 who had mild COVID-19 (a few samples of this study predate the infection). Cell type and time point are not known.

This clonotype was recorded a few times. The chain combines TRBV6-2 or TRBV6-3 with TRBJ2-3, with 9 bases identical to TRBD2. V was pared by 5 bases and J by 7 bases, with 10 bases of the junction left unmatched. CDR1 MNHEY and CDR2 SVGEGT come from the germline V gene. This CDR3 spans 15 amino acids. CDR3 residues: CASSGLAGARYTQYF. The CDR3, as DNA: TGTGCCAGCAGTGGGTTAGCGGGGGCTAGATATACGCAGTATTTT.

The chain has TRBV12-3 or TRBV12-4 and TRBJ2-3; 7 nucleotides agree with TRBD1. This CDR3 region has 15 residues. The ends lost 4 bases at V and 4 bases at J; junction bases unmatched: 8. CDR3 DNA: TGTGCCAGCAGTTCCCCACAGGGGTACGCAGATACGCAGTATTTT. Translation: CASSSPQGYADTQYF.

This clonotype was seen repeatedly, ten times or more. The chain recombines TRBV5-1 with TRBJ2-5; TRBD2 agrees at 11 bases. CDR3 length equals 14 residues. CDR1 is SGHRS, CDR2 YFSETQ, per germline. After removal of 2 bases from V and 5 bases from J, the junction contained 2 bases not matched to a gene. This CDR3 is CASSLRLAGETQYF. CDR3 nucleotide sequence: TGCGCCAGCAGCTTAAGACTAGCGGGGGAGACCCAGTACTTC.

The rearrangement joins TRBV4-3 to TRBJ2-3, with D perhaps matching TRBD2 (6 bases). The CDR3 covers 17 residues. V was pared by 5 bases and J by 1 base, with 19 bases between. Germline CDR1 and CDR2: LGHNA and YSLEER. CDR3 sequence reads: CASSKGESTGGTDTQYF. The CDR3 bases are TGCGCCAGCAGCAAAGGGGAATCGACGGGGGGCACAGATACGCAGTATTTT.

This rearrangement joins TRBV2 to TRBJ2-3, with D uncertain. This CDR3 comprises 14 residues. CDR1 is SNHLY and CDR2 is FYNNEI in the germline V gene. V was clipped by 7 bases and J by 0 bases, with 11 bases between them. In nucleotides, the CDR3 is TGTGCCAGCACCCTGTTCGTTAGCACAGATACGCAGTATTTT. Protein sequence: CASTLFVSTDTQYF.

This clonotype was detected only a few times. This rearrangement joins TRBV14 to TRBJ2-3, with 7 bases fitting TRBD1. Trimming took 1 base from V and 5 from J; bases not matched to a gene: 6. Germline values: CDR1 SGHDN, CDR2 FVKESK. This CDR3 comprises 15 residues. In DNA form, the CDR3 reads TGTGCCAGCAGCCAAGTACAGGGGTATCGAGATACGCAGTATTTT. Encoded protein: CASSQVQGYRDTQYF.

For the CDR3, the DNA is TGCAGCGTCGAGACAGTCTCCTACGAGCAGTACTTC. This gives the protein CSVETVSYEQYF. The genes are TRBV29-1 and TRBJ2-7, with D perhaps TRBD1 (5 bases). The CDR3 sequence is 12 residues long. Trimming took off 6 bases at V and 0 bases at J, with 9 bases between the two ends. CDR1 and CDR2 (germline): SQVTM, ANQGSEA.

This clonotype was counted only a few times. This chain's CDR3 is CASSLDPGRGFEAFF. As DNA, the CDR3 is TGTGCCAGCAGCTTAGACCCAGGCCGTGGTTTTGAAGCTTTCTTT. The chain couples TRBV7-9 to TRBJ1-1; D unclear. Deletions cut 1 base from V and 7 bases from J, with 16 bases between. This CDR3 is built from 15 residues. Germline V CDR1 and CDR2: SEHNR, FQNEAQ (reference sequence). Supplemented by reference TRBV7-9 and TRBJ1-1, the full variable domain reads DTGVSQNPRHKITKRGQNVTFRCDPISEHNRLYWYRQTLGQGPEFLTYFQNEAQLEKSRLLSDRFSAERPKGSFSTLEIQRTEQGDSAMYLCASSLDPGRGFEAFFGQGTRLTVV.

The V call is TRBV20-1, the J call TRBJ2-5; D remains ambiguous. The CDR3 contains 15 residues. V was pared by 0 bases and J by 5 bases, with 16 bases between. Germline CDR1 DFQATT, CDR2 SNEGSKA (reference sequence). As DNA, the CDR3 is TGCAGTGCTAGAGATCGGACGCCCTTGGGGGAGACCCAGTACTTC. Its protein product is CSARDRTPLGETQYF.

This clonotype appeared once. The chain links TRBV20-1 to TRBJ2-7, with TRBD2 matching over 7 bases. Trimming removed 0 bases from V and 0 bases from J; junction bases left unmatched: 8. This CDR3 contains 16 residues. The germline gives CDR1 DFQATT, CDR2 SNEGSKA (reference sequence). The CDR3 bases are TGCAGTGCTAGAGATGGTAAGCGGGGCTACTCCTACGAGCAGTACGTC. It specifies CSARDGKRGYSYEQYV.

The rearrangement uses TRBV2 and TRBJ1-6; maybe TRBD1 (5 bases). CDR3 length equals 14 residues. Per the germline V gene, CDR1 is SNHLY and CDR2 is FYNNEI. V lost 6 bases and J lost 8, with 14 bases in between. As DNA, the CDR3 is TGTGCCAGCAGGGAACTGTTAGGGGATTCACCCCTCCACTTT. Residues: CASRELLGDSPLHF.

In its sample, this clonotype was seen a few times. The chain joins TRBV4-2 to TRBJ2-1; TRBD2 matches at 10 bases. The V segment lost 4 bases and the J segment 8 bases; nucleotides outside the gene matches: 8. CDR1 is LGHNA and CDR2 is YNFKEQ in the germline V gene. The CDR3 covers 15 residues. The CDR3 coding sequence is TGTGCCAGCAGCCGCGGGACTAGCGTTTTGGATGAGCAGTTCTTC. This codes for CASSRGTSVLDEQFF.

The chain has TRBV6-1 and TRBJ1-5, with a weak D call TRBD1 (5 bases). CDR3 size: 14 residues. V shed 0 bases and J shed 6 bases, with 9 bases lying between them. Per germline, CDR1 MNHNS and CDR2 SASEGT. The CDR3 region has the DNA TGTGCCAGCAGTGAAGCATCAGGGTCTCAGCCCCAGCATTTT. It codes for CASSEASGSQPQHF.

The chain is built from TRBV6-5 and TRBJ2-2; 9 bases agree with TRBD1. This CDR3 spans 15 amino acids. Germline V gene lookup returns CDR1 MNHEY and CDR2 SVGAGI. The V gene end was trimmed by 5 bases and the J gene end by 3 bases; junction bases not matched to a gene: 4. The CDR3 sequence is CASSTDRGDTGELFF. CDR3 nucleotide sequence: TGTGCCAGCAGTACCGACAGGGGGGACACCGGGGAGCTGTTTTTT.